This T cell receptor beta chain derives from a study of T cells in Graves' hyperthyroidism and ophthalmopathy. This clonotype was recorded many times. Its antigen remains unknown. The study, taken as a whole, reports: In validation, the model predicted ophthalmopathy. These predictions came a median approximately 5.9 months before onset.

The germline CDR1 and CDR2 sequences are DFQATT and SNEGSKA (reference sequence). With 3 bases removed from V and 10 bases from J, the gap between germline ends came to 21 bases. This CDR3 is built from 15 residues. The source material, RNA transcripts, was used to amplify TCR beta CDR3 regions. Using the HTBI primer set, a first-round RT-PCR was run on the TCR CDR3. TCRdb itself ran the multiplex PCR reads through MiXCR, one entry per CDR3 protein. The table records about 210,000 distinct CDR3 sequences, more than 15% of them present only once. The receptor's source is a man aged 45-65 years with Graves' hyperthyroidism. The sample was blood. The V and J genes are TRBV20-1 and TRBJ1-4; D is perhaps TRBD1 (5 bases). In nucleotides, the CDR3 is TGCAGTGCTAGGGGCGCCACGAGACAGTCGAGAAAACTGTTTTTT. Encoded protein: CSARGATRQSRKLFF.